Below are 15 T cell receptor beta chains sequenced from a single sample in a study of cytomegalovirus exposure and HLA in healthy donors. Researchers ran the PCR with 60 Vbeta and 13 Jbeta primers. Sequencing used immunoSEQ multiplex PCR; TCRdb keeps in-frame clones, though not all of them. The sample includes about 130,000 clones, roughly a sixth of them seen just once. Sequenced input: PBMCs. These receptors all come from a female donor in good health and CMV-seropositive.

The rearrangement links TRBV5-4 to TRBJ1-2, with 7 bases aligning to TRBD1. Germline V lookup: CDR1 SGHNT, CDR2 YYREEE (reference sequence). J lost 3 bases, V lost 0 bases, and 14 bases had no gene match. This CDR3 spans 18 amino acids. CDR3 loop: CASSLAGATGTLDYGYTF. The CDR3 region has the DNA TGTGCCAGCAGCTTGGCGGGAGCGACAGGGACATTGGACTATGGCTACACCTTC.

The CDR3: CASNRRQGFSRNLNEQFF. In DNA form, the CDR3 reads TGTGCCAGCAACCGAAGACAGGGATTCTCCCGAAATCTTAATGAGCAGTTCTTC. This chain uses TRBV7-9 with TRBJ2-1; 7 bases align to TRBD1. This CDR3 comprises 18 residues. V was clipped by 7 bases and J by 7 bases; unmatched bases: 22. In germline, CDR1 is SEHNR, CDR2 FQNEAQ (reference sequence).

The CDR3 nucleotides read TGTGCCTGGAGTGTCGAAGGGGGAAGCTATGGCTACACCTTC. It yields the protein CAWSVEGGSYGYTF. V usage is TRBV30 and J usage is TRBJ1-2; possibly TRBD1 for D (6 bases). The CDR3 has 14 residues. V was clipped by 0 bases and J by 4 bases, with 12 bases between them. Germline assignment: CDR1 GTSNPN and CDR2 SVGIG (reference sequence).

This sequence joins TRBV28 and TRBJ2-3, with 9 bases fitting TRBD2. Trimming at V came to 6 bases and at J to 4 bases, leaving 17 bases not matched to a gene. The CDR3 sequence is 18 residues long. Germline V gene lookup returns CDR1 MDHEN and CDR2 SYDVKM. The DNA for the CDR3 is TGTGCCAGCAGCCCTCCTTCAGCGGGAGGCCTCTTTTCAGATACGCAGTATTTT. This codes for CASSPPSAGGLFSDTQYF. Together with reference TRBV28 and TRBJ2-3, the CDR3 gives the full variable domain: DVKVTQSSRYLVKRTGEKVFLECVQDMDHENMFWYRQDPGLGLRLIYFSYDVKMKEKGDIPEGYSVSREKKERFSLILESASTNQTSMYLCASSPPSAGGLFSDTQYFGPGTRLTVL.

The chain uses TRBV10-3 and TRBJ2-7; D might be TRBD2 (6 bases). CDR3 length: 15 amino acids. The V and J ends lost 0 bases and 4 bases respectively, with 13 bases between them. Germline values: CDR1 ENHRY, CDR2 SYGVKD. CDR3 region: CAISESVTSRYEQYF. The DNA of the CDR3 is TGTGCCATCAGTGAGTCTGTAACTAGCAGATACGAGCAGTACTTC.

This clone was observed a handful of times. The chain links TRBV4-2 to TRBJ1-4, with a possible D match to TRBD1 (6 bases). This CDR3 spans 15 amino acids. Germline loops: CDR1 LGHNA, CDR2 YNFKEQ. Trimming pared 2 bases from V and 4 bases from J, leaving 11 bases between. CDR3 loop: CASSQPGHRNEKLFF. The DNA for the CDR3 is TGTGCCAGCAGCCAACCGGGACACCGTAATGAAAAACTGTTTTTT.

V and J are TRBV28 and TRBJ1-5, with 11 nucleotides matching TRBD1. V lost 7 bases to trimming and J lost 4 bases; unmatched junction nucleotides: 15. The CDR3 covers 18 residues. The germline V gene has CDR1 MDHEN and CDR2 SYDVKM. CDR3 sequence (DNA): TGTGCCAGCACCGGACAGGGGGCAAGATATGGTCAAAATCAGCCCCAGCATTTT. Encoded protein: CASTGQGARYGQNQPQHF.

The DNA of the CDR3 is TGTGCCAGCAGCTTGCTAGCGGGGGGTAATGAGCAGTTCTTC. Protein: CASSLLAGGNEQFF. The V gene is TRBV5-8, the J gene TRBJ2-1; TRBD2 agrees at 11 bases. Germline CDR1 reads SGHTS; CDR2 reads YDEGEE. J was trimmed by 7 bases and V by 1 base; bases with no gene match: 1. The CDR3 runs 14 residues.

The genes are TRBV28 and TRBJ2-7, with D possibly being TRBD1 (5 bases). The CDR3 loop spans 13 amino acids. Germline loops: CDR1 MDHEN, CDR2 SYDVKM. V lost 3 bases, J lost 2 bases, and 8 bases lay in between. The CDR3 DNA follows: TGTGCCAGCAGTTTTGCAGGGACCTACGAGCAGTACTTC. This gives the protein CASSFAGTYEQYF.

CDR3 DNA: TGCGCCAGCAGCCAAGAAGGGGGGGGACGGGGTCTAGCCAAAAACATTCAGTACTTC. Translating gives CASSQEGGGRGLAKNIQYF. The chain couples TRBV4-1 to TRBJ2-4, with D perhaps matching TRBD2 (7 bases). Germline V gene sequence: CDR1 MGHRA, CDR2 YSYEKL. The CDR3 has 19 residues. V gave up 0 bases and J gave up 0 bases, with 18 bases separating them.

This clone appeared a few times. V usage is TRBV5-6 and J usage is TRBJ1-2; D possibly corresponds to TRBD1 (6 bases). CDR3 length: 13 residues. Germline V lookup: CDR1 SGHDT, CDR2 YYEEEE. Trimming pared 2 bases from V and 5 bases from J, leaving 10 bases between. The CDR3 bases are TGTGCCAGCAGCTTTCGTCAGGGGTATGGCTACACCTTC. Residues: CASSFRQGYGYTF.

This clone came up a few times. The J gene is TRBJ1-4, the V gene TRBV4-2; D possibly corresponds to TRBD1 (6 bases). Germline lookup yields CDR1 LGHNA and CDR2 YNFKEQ. Deletions cut 4 bases from V and 5 bases from J, with 17 bases between. The CDR3 loop spans 16 amino acids. The CDR3 here is CASSPVGGGGNEKLFF. The CDR3 nucleotides are TGTGCCAGCAGCCCCGTAGGTGGGGGCGGGAATGAAAAACTGTTTTTT.

There are a few counts of this clone. The genes are TRBV5-6 and TRBJ2-6; 8 positions agree with TRBD2. Germline lookup yields CDR1 SGHDT and CDR2 YYEEEE. Trimming removed 0 bases from V and 0 bases from J; junction bases left unmatched: 8. This CDR3 region has 19 residues. As DNA, the CDR3 is TGTGCCAGCAGCTTGGGGAGCGGGGGCCTCCTCTCTGGGGCCAACGTCCTGACTTTC. This translates into CASSLGSGGLLSGANVLTF.

The chain employs TRBV27 and TRBJ2-2; D uncertain. The germline V gene has CDR1 MNHEY and CDR2 SMNVEV (reference sequence). The CDR3 totals 13 residues. The V and J ends lost 0 bases and 6 bases respectively, with 5 bases between them. The CDR3 protein is CASSLSHPGELFF. In nucleotides, the CDR3 is TGTGCCAGCAGTTTATCACACCCCGGGGAGCTGTTTTTT.

In its sample, this clone was seen a few times. V usage is TRBV4-1 and J usage is TRBJ2-1; the match to TRBD2 covers 9 bases. Germline assignment: CDR1 MGHRA and CDR2 YSYEKL. The CDR3 has 18 residues. Losses at the gene ends were 6 bases for V and 9 bases for J; bases not matched to a gene: 21. CDR3 DNA sequence: TGCGCCAGCAGGGCGGGTCTGCGGGGGGGGCCCCTGAGGTTTGAGCAGTTCTTC. This gives the protein CASRAGLRGGPLRFEQFF.